Sequencing of this TCR beta chain was carried out in a study of shared clonotypes between healthy human individuals. This clone appeared a single time. Tens of thousands of T cell genomes, or approximately 300 ng DNA, went into unsorted PBMC replicate PCRs. Repertoires were generated with immunoSEQ multiplex PCR, while TCRdb's copy carries only in-frame clones and drops some. The sample lists around 510,000 clones, just over 75% occurring once. Germline V gene sequence: CDR1 MNHEY, CDR2 SMNVEV (reference sequence). The CDR3 runs 15 residues. Trimming at V came to 6 bases and at J to 5 bases, leaving 10 bases not matched to a gene.

The sequenced sample was PBMCs. The genes are TRBV27 and TRBJ1-5; 7 nucleotides match TRBD1. This clonotype was obtained from a woman aged 40 to 49 in good health. Some clones in this sample may be carry-over from other donors' samples. The CDR3 sequence: CASSQTRQGDQPQHF. In nucleotides, the CDR3 is TGTGCCAGCAGCCAGACTCGACAGGGTGATCAGCCCCAGCATTTT.